These 10 T cell receptor beta chains came from one sample sequenced in a study of blood T cell repertoires in COVID-19. Clones were sequenced by immunoSEQ multiplex PCR, and TCRdb holds only the in-frame ones, with some missing. The data contain approximately 350,000 clones, 75% to 90% of them singletons. Sequences were obtained from PBMCs or T cells enriched from blood (not recorded which). These TCRs come from a man aged 18 to 35 who had recovered from COVID-19.

This clone appeared a single time. The chain uses TRBV27 and TRBJ1-2; D gene uncertain. The CDR3 extends over 15 amino acids. The germline V gene encodes CDR1 MNHEY and CDR2 SMNVEV (reference sequence). V shed 0 bases and J shed 8 bases, with 16 bases lying between them. This CDR3 is CASSLSSQMWWGYTF. CDR3 sequence (DNA): TGTGCCAGCAGTTTATCCTCCCAGATGTGGTGGGGCTACACCTTC.

This chain joins TRBV3-1 (or the pseudogene TRBV3-2) and TRBJ1-4; a weak D match, TRBD1 (5 bases). The CDR3 is made up of 14 amino acids. CDR1 and CDR2 from the germline V gene are LGHDT and YNNKEL (reference sequence). Trimming stripped 6 bases from V and 0 bases from J, with 8 bases between. The CDR3 region has the DNA TGTGCCAGCAGAAGGGGTGCAACTAATGAAAAACTGTTTTTT. This gives the protein CASRRGATNEKLFF.

Comment on this clone: Within the sample, other DNA sequences also encode this same CDR3. The chain links TRBV28 to TRBJ1-2; the match to TRBD1 covers 7 bases. Germline CDR1 is MDHEN and CDR2 is SYDVKM. The CDR3 contains 14 residues. The trim removed 6 bases at V and 0 bases at J, leaving 4 bases unmatched. The CDR3 protein is CASSPGTANYGYTF. The DNA of the CDR3 is TGTGCCAGCAGCCCCGGGACAGCTAACTATGGCTACACCTTC.

J is TRBJ1-2 and V is TRBV7-6; 9 nucleotides agree with TRBD1. From germline, CDR1 is SGHVS and CDR2 FNYEAQ. V lost 5 bases, J lost 6 bases, and 4 bases stayed unmatched. The CDR3 length is 13 residues. The CDR3 loop reads CASSPGQGNGYTF. The CDR3 region has the DNA TGTGCCAGCAGCCCGGGACAGGGTAATGGCTACACCTTC.

The chain couples TRBV29-1 to TRBJ2-7; possibly TRBD1 for D (5 bases). Germline V gene data show CDR1 as SQVTM and CDR2 as ANQGSEA. The CDR3 length is 14 residues. V was clipped by 3 bases and J by 2 bases, with 14 bases between them. The CDR3 sequence is CSVEVLGAPYEQYF. CDR3 coding DNA: TGCAGCGTTGAGGTTTTAGGGGCGCCCTACGAGCAGTACTTC.

J is TRBJ2-5 and V is TRBV24-1; 16 bases map to TRBD2. The CDR3 totals 18 residues. Losses at the gene ends were 7 bases for V and 5 bases for J; bases not matched to a gene: 12. Germline CDR1 KGHDR, CDR2 SFDVKD. The CDR3 nucleotides read TGTGCCACCAGCCCGCAAGGGACTAGCGGGAGGGCAATGGAGACCCAGTACTTC. This translates into CATSPQGTSGRAMETQYF.

The chain has TRBV30 and TRBJ1-2, with unresolved D. Deletions cut 1 base from V and 7 bases from J, with 10 bases between. CDR1 is GTSNPN, CDR2 SVGIG, per germline (reference sequence). This CDR3 comprises 12 residues. The CDR3 DNA reads as TGTGCCTGGAGTGAGGCAGGAAGTGGCTACACCTTC. Its translation is CAWSEAGSGYTF.

This clone was observed once. The J gene is TRBJ1-6, the V gene TRBV9, with 9 bases that match TRBD1. CDR1 SGDLS and CDR2 YYNGEE come from the germline V gene. V lost 6 bases and J lost 6; bases outside the gene matches: 7. This CDR3 has 15 amino acids. CDR3 bases: TGTGCCAGCAACACAGGGGGCGCGGGTAATTCACCCCTCCACTTT. It codes for CASNTGGAGNSPLHF.

The chain has TRBV19 and TRBJ2-7; 7 bases are shared with TRBD2. The CDR3 totals 15 residues. Germline assignment: CDR1 LNHDA and CDR2 SQIVND (reference sequence). V was clipped by 10 bases and J by 0 bases; unmatched bases: 12. The CDR3 DNA reads as TGTGCCACCCGAACGGTGGCGGGGGTCTCCTACGAGCAGTACTTC. This translates into CATRTVAGVSYEQYF. Based on the CDR3 plus reference TRBV19 and TRBJ2-7, the full variable domain is DGGITQSPKYLFRKEGQNVTLSCEQNLNHDAMYWYRQDPGQGLRLIYYSQIVNDFQKGDIAEGYSVSREKKESFPLTVTSAQKNPTAFYLCATRTVAGVSYEQYFGPGTRLTVT.

The table lists this clone with a count of one. The J gene is TRBJ2-7, the V gene TRBV7-3; D gene ambiguous. Per germline, CDR1 SGHTA and CDR2 FQGTGA. CDR3 size: 13 residues. The germline V and J ends were trimmed by 1 base and 9 bases, with 13 bases remaining between them. The CDR3 nucleotides read TGTGCCAGCAGCTTAAATCTCTATGGTCGGCAGTACTTC. This gives the protein CASSLNLYGRQYF.